A single sample is the source of the 25 T cell receptor beta chains below, sequenced in a study of T cells in Graves' hyperthyroidism and ophthalmopathy. Regions amplified from RNA transcripts were the TCR beta CDR3 regions. RT-PCR in the first round (using the HTBI primer set) targeted the TCR CDR3. Using its own MiXCR run on the multiplex PCR reads, TCRdb lists one record per CDR3 protein. Among some 400,000 distinct CDR3 sequences, approximately 13% were seen once, and the ten largest hold about a fifth. Material: blood. These receptors all come from a man aged 30 to 39 with Graves' hyperthyroidism that later progressed to Graves' ophthalmopathy.

The V gene is TRBV18, the J gene TRBJ2-7; 9 positions agree with TRBD1. CDR3 size: 15 residues. Germline V gives CDR1 KGHSH, CDR2 LQKENI. Unmatched junction bases numbered 8, after V lost 3 bases and J lost 5 bases. This CDR3 is CASSPWTGVLNEQYF. CDR3 DNA sequence: TGTGCCAGCTCACCTTGGACAGGGGTCCTTAACGAGCAGTACTTC.

This clonotype has more than one count but fewer than ten. The gene calls are TRBV5-4 and TRBJ1-2; 8 bases fit TRBD1. This CDR3 region has 15 residues. Germline loops: CDR1 SGHNT, CDR2 YYREEE (reference sequence). The V gene end was trimmed by 3 bases and the J gene end by 4 bases; junction bases not matched to a gene: 8. CDR3 sequence reads: CASSSPDRVPYGYTF. The CDR3 coding sequence is TGTGCCAGCAGCTCACCGGACAGGGTGCCCTATGGCTACACCTTC.

This clonotype was seen many times. The J gene is TRBJ1-1, the V gene TRBV12-3 or TRBV12-4, with a weak D call TRBD1 (6 bases). The CDR3 consists of 14 residues. V shed 3 bases and J shed 5 bases, with 13 bases lying between them. CDR3 nucleotide sequence: TGTGCCAGCAGTTTGTCCCTGGGGGCTACTGAAGCTTTCTTT. Translation gives CASSLSLGATEAFF.

This chain connects TRBV3-1 to TRBJ2-5; 11 positions agree with TRBD2. The CDR3 has 16 residues. Germline V gene data show CDR1 as LGHDT and CDR2 as YNNKEL (reference sequence). V shed 5 bases and J 4 bases; nucleotides not matched to a gene: 9. The CDR3 loop reads CASSVRLAGGGETQYF. The CDR3 DNA sequence: TGTGCCAGCAGCGTACGTCTAGCGGGGGGAGGAGAGACCCAGTACTTC.

This clonotype has only a few counts. The chain uses TRBV6-5 and TRBJ1-1; D ambiguous. Germline-derived CDR1 and CDR2 are MNHEY and SVGAGI. There are 15 residues in the CDR3. V lost 0 bases and J 2 bases, leaving 10 bases between the germline ends. This CDR3 is CASSYSSGVNTEAFF. CDR3 DNA sequence: TGTGCCAGCAGTTACTCGAGTGGGGTAAACACTGAAGCTTTCTTT.

This clonotype was recorded many times. This sequence joins TRBV5-1 and TRBJ1-1; a possible D gene is TRBD1 (6 bases). This CDR3 spans 13 amino acids. The V gene's germline CDR1 is SGHRS and CDR2 YFSETQ. The V end was cut by 2 bases, the J end by 7 bases, with 12 bases between. CDR3 region: CASSLTGKVEAFF. As DNA, the CDR3 is TGCGCCAGCAGCTTAACAGGGAAGGTTGAAGCTTTCTTT.

The table lists this clonotype with many counts. The chain is built from TRBV20-1 and TRBJ2-2; D possibly corresponds to TRBD1 (6 bases). Trimming left V 2 bases short and J 1 base short, with 8 bases between. CDR3 length equals 14 residues. Germline V gene lookup returns CDR1 DFQATT and CDR2 SNEGSKA (reference sequence). For the CDR3, the DNA is TGCAGTGCTAGACGCAGGGGGAACACCGGGGAGCTGTTTTTT. It yields the protein CSARRRGNTGELFF.

This clonotype was observed a few times. The genes are TRBV11-2 and TRBJ2-1, with D unresolved. The CDR3 length is 11 residues. With 7 bases removed from V and 7 bases from J, the gap between germline ends came to 8 bases. The germline gives CDR1 SGHAT, CDR2 FQNNGV. The DNA for the CDR3 is TGTGCCAGCACCCTTTATAATGAGCAGTTCTTC. Amino acid sequence: CASTLYNEQFF.

This clonotype was picked up a small number of times. The chain combines TRBV20-1 with TRBJ1-2; D is ambiguous. The CDR3 is 11 residues long. Germline V gene data show CDR1 as DFQATT and CDR2 as SNEGSKA (reference sequence). V was trimmed by 3 bases and J by 2 bases, leaving 4 bases between them. The CDR3 DNA sequence: TGCAGTGCTAGCCAAAACTATGGCTACACCTTC. Amino acid sequence: CSASQNYGYTF.

This clonotype was recorded a few times. The chain joins TRBV6-1 to TRBJ2-2, with a possible D match to TRBD2 (5 bases). In germline, CDR1 is MNHNS, CDR2 SASEGT. V gave up 5 bases and J gave up 0 bases, with 13 bases separating them. The CDR3 runs to 16 residues. The CDR3 DNA reads TGTGCCAGCAGTCCCCACGGGGAAGCGAACACCGGGGAGCTGTTTTTT. Its protein product is CASSPHGEANTGELFF.

The chain employs TRBV18 and TRBJ2-3; 12 nucleotides align to TRBD2. V gave up 1 base and J gave up 6 bases; unmatched junction bases: 5. The CDR3 covers 16 residues. Germline assignment: CDR1 KGHSH and CDR2 LQKENI. The chain's CDR3 is CASSPRGLAGRDTQYF. CDR3 bases: TGTGCCAGCTCACCACGTGGACTAGCGGGGAGGGATACGCAGTATTTT.

The rearrangement links TRBV18 to TRBJ1-4; 10 positions agree with TRBD1. Germline trimming cut 2 bases from V and 7 bases from J; bases unmatched to any gene: 1. This CDR3 contains 14 residues. The germline V gene encodes CDR1 KGHSH and CDR2 LQKENI. This chain's CDR3 is CASSPGTGVEKLFF. CDR3 nucleotide sequence: TGTGCCAGCTCACCAGGGACAGGGGTTGAAAAACTGTTTTTT.

This clonotype was counted at least ten times. The rearrangement joins TRBV11-3 to TRBJ1-1, with D maybe TRBD1 (5 bases). Deletions cut 5 bases from V and 3 bases from J, with 13 bases between. This CDR3 spans 14 amino acids. Germline CDR1 is SGHNT and CDR2 is YENEEA. The CDR3 DNA sequence: TGTGCCAGCAGCCCCGCCGCGGGGGACACTGAAGCTTTCTTT. Amino acid sequence: CASSPAAGDTEAFF.

This clonotype was found many times. The chain uses TRBV10-3 and TRBJ1-1; no reliable D call. This CDR3 contains 13 residues. V was shortened by 7 bases and J by 1 base, with 10 bases between the two germline ends. Germline CDR1 is ENHRY and CDR2 is SYGVKD. The CDR3 loop reads CAIMAKKNTEAFF. The CDR3 bases are TGTGCCATCATGGCAAAGAAGAACACTGAAGCTTTCTTT.

This clonotype was observed a few times. This chain uses TRBV7-6 with TRBJ1-6; 8 bases agree with TRBD1. This CDR3 comprises 17 residues. CDR1 is SGHVS and CDR2 is FNYEAQ in the germline V gene. V lost 0 bases to trimming and J lost 3 bases; unmatched junction nucleotides: 4. CDR3 coding DNA: TGTGCCAGCAGCTTAGCTTTAGGACAGGGCTATAATTCACCCCTCCACTTT. This sequence encodes CASSLALGQGYNSPLHF.

The table lists this clonotype with a few counts. The chain uses TRBV20-1 and TRBJ1-1; D gene ambiguous. Trimming took 3 bases from V and 3 from J, leaving 8 bases between them. Germline lookup yields CDR1 DFQATT and CDR2 SNEGSKA (reference sequence). CDR3 length: 12 residues. DNA for the CDR3: TGCAGTGCTAGGGCTGGGTACACTGAAGCTTTCTTT. Its protein product is CSARAGYTEAFF.

V usage is TRBV20-1 and J usage is TRBJ1-2, with 9 bases fitting TRBD1. Per germline, CDR1 DFQATT and CDR2 SNEGSKA (reference sequence). The CDR3 loop spans 14 amino acids. The V and J ends lost 6 bases and 5 bases, in that order; junction bases with no gene match: 10. The CDR3 sequence is CSAYTGTGIYGYTF. The CDR3, as DNA: TGCAGTGCATATACCGGGACAGGGATTTATGGCTACACCTTC.

This clonotype was picked up many times. The J gene is TRBJ2-7, the V gene TRBV11-3; 7 nucleotides line up with TRBD1. CDR3 length equals 11 residues. Germline lookup yields CDR1 SGHNT and CDR2 YENEEA. The trim removed 8 bases at V and 7 bases at J, leaving 5 bases unmatched. CDR3 in DNA: TGTGCCAGCGGAGAACAGGGGGAGCAGTACTTC. It encodes CASGEQGEQYF.

This clonotype was seen more than once but under ten times. The rearrangement uses TRBV13 and TRBJ2-2; 9 bases are shared with TRBD1. V trimming: 4 bases; J trimming: 10 bases; junction bases outside the gene matches: 7. Germline-derived CDR1 and CDR2 are PRHDT and FYEKMQ (reference sequence). The CDR3 has 14 residues. The CDR3 loop reads CASSSMDRGEELFF. The CDR3 region has the DNA TGTGCCAGCAGCTCGATGGACAGGGGAGAGGAGCTGTTTTTT.

This clonotype was seen repeatedly, ten times or more. The chain recombines TRBV7-9 with TRBJ1-4; 8 bases are shared with TRBD1. Germline V gene sequence: CDR1 SEHNR, CDR2 FQNEAQ (reference sequence). This CDR3 has 13 amino acids. V lost 5 bases, J lost 8 bases, and 4 bases stayed unmatched. The CDR3 loop reads CASSIQGGEKLFF. CDR3 sequence (DNA): TGTGCCAGCAGCATACAGGGGGGAGAAAAACTGTTTTTT. Full variable domain (remainder filled in from reference TRBV7-9 and TRBJ1-4): DTGVSQNPRHKITKRGQNVTFRCDPISEHNRLYWYRQTLGQGPEFLTYFQNEAQLEKSRLLSDRFSAERPKGSFSTLEIQRTEQGDSAMYLCASSIQGGEKLFFGSGTQLSVL.

The chain couples TRBV20-1 to TRBJ1-1; the D is unclear. Germline V gene sequence: CDR1 DFQATT, CDR2 SNEGSKA (reference sequence). The CDR3 runs to 11 residues. V was cut by 6 bases and J by 3 bases, with 8 bases left in between. This chain's CDR3 is CSAPRDTEAFF. CDR3 DNA: TGCAGTGCCCCGCGGGACACTGAAGCTTTCTTT.

This chain uses TRBV29-1 with TRBJ2-7; a weak D match, TRBD2 (5 bases). Germline V gene sequence: CDR1 SQVTM, CDR2 ANQGSEA. This CDR3 is built from 12 residues. Trimming left V 4 bases short and J 2 bases short, with 9 bases between. Written as DNA, the CDR3 is TGCAGCGTTGGTGAGGGAGCCTACGAGCAGTACTTC. Its translation is CSVGEGAYEQYF.

As concerns this clonotype: With a much larger clone just one base away, this may be a read error. The J gene is TRBJ1-6, the V gene TRBV28; tentatively, D is TRBD1 (6 bases). Trimming left V 2 bases short and J 8 bases short, with 16 bases between. The CDR3 runs 16 residues. Germline V gene sequence: CDR1 MDHEN, CDR2 SYDVKM. The CDR3 protein is CASSLLGHGSDSPLHF. CDR3 DNA: TGTGCCAGCAGTTTACTGGGACACGGCTCGGATTCACCCCTCCACTTT. The variable domain in full, with the rest retrieved from reference TRBV28 and TRBJ1-6, is DVKVTQSSRYLVKRTGEKVFLECVQDMDHENMFWYRQDPGLGLRLIYFSYDVKMKEKGDIPEGYSVSREKKERFSLILESASTNQTSMYLCASSLLGHGSDSPLHFGNGTRLTVT.

J is TRBJ2-2 and V is TRBV7-3, with 7 bases fitting TRBD1. Germline CDR1 is SGHTA and CDR2 is FQGTGA. Trimming cost V 4 bases and J 4 bases; bases outside gene matches: 3. The CDR3 runs 14 residues. The CDR3 DNA reads as TGTGCCAGCAGCTCGGGACAGCTCACCGGGGAGCTGTTTTTT. Amino acids: CASSSGQLTGELFF.

This clonotype was detected ten times or more. J is TRBJ1-5 and V is TRBV7-8; D may be TRBD1 (5 bases). The CDR3 is 18 amino acids. The germline V gene encodes CDR1 SGHVS and CDR2 FQNEAQ. The V end was cut by 5 bases, the J end by 3 bases, with 23 bases between. CDR3 bases: TGTGCCAGCAGCCTCACTAAGGGACGATCTCCTCTCAATCAGCCCCAGCATTTT. Translating it yields CASSLTKGRSPLNQPQHF.